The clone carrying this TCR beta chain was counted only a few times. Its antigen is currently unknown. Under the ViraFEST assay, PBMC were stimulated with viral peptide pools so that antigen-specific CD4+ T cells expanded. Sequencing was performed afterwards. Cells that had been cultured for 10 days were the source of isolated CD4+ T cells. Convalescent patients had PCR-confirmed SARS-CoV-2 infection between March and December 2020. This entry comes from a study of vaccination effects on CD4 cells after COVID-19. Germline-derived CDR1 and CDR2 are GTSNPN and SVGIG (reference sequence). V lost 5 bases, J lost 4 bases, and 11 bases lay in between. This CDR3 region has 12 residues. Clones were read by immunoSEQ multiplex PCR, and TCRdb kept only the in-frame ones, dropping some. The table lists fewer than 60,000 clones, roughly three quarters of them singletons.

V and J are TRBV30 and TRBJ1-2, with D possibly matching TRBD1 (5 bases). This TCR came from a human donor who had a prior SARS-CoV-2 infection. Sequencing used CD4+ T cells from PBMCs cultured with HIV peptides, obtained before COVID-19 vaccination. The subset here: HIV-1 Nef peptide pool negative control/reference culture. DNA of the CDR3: TGTGCCTGGGGCAGGGTTCTCTATGGCTACACCTTC. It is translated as CAWGRVLYGYTF.